The clone carrying this T cell receptor (beta chain) appeared a single time. Its antigen is unknown. This CDR3 has 14 residues. J was trimmed by 7 bases and V by 4 bases; bases with no gene match: 8. Per the germline V gene, CDR1 is SGHTA and CDR2 is FQGNSA. The data belong to a study of T-cell memory formation after mild COVID-19. Study-wide results and caveats: The study found contracting CD4+ clones mainly in CM and EM and contracting CD8+ clones in EMRA. Some clones that responded were present in memory (sampled pre-infection), which suggests cross-reactive memory joined. Confirmation of SARS-CoV-2 specificity was lacking for second-wave clones peaking day 37.

TCRdb independently ran MiXCR on the 5' RACE reads; one entry per CDR3 protein. The table includes some 410,000 distinct CDR3 sequences, under 25% detected once. The receptor comes from an adult woman who had mild COVID-19 (a few samples of this study predate the infection). Cell type and time point are not known. Material: PBMCs or a T cell subset sorted from them (not recorded which). The rearrangement links TRBV7-2 to TRBJ1-1, with 8 bases aligning to TRBD1. The CDR3 region is CASSSDRAVSEAFF. The DNA for the CDR3 is TGTGCCAGCAGCTCGGACAGGGCCGTCAGTGAAGCTTTCTTT.